Listed below are T cell receptor beta chains from one sample, sequenced in a study of T cells after yellow fever vaccination. TCRdb ran MiXCR on the 5' RACE reads and lists one entry per CDR3 protein. The sample lists 150,000 to 200,000 distinct CDR3 sequences; about 7% were seen once. The specimen comprised CD4+ T cells sorted from PBMCs, sampled 5 days after the first yellow fever vaccination. These receptors came from a man aged 18-30 years who received the YFV17D yellow fever vaccine. Both conserved end residues are part of each CDR3. A D gene is named only where the DNA matches it firmly. Where a row states a size, it is once, few, many or the class of an expanded clone; other rows omit it.

>TRBV6-1|NA|many|TRBJ2-3
CASREGSLKPSYTDTQYF
TGTGCCAGCAGAGAAGGGAGCCTGAAGCCCTCCTACACAGATACGCAGTATTTT
>TRBV4-2|NA|many|TRBJ2-3
CASSQGRREDTQYF
TGTGCCAGCAGCCAAGGTAGAAGGGAAGATACGCAGTATTTT
>TRBV7-3|NA|many|TRBJ2-6
CASSLFGAGSGANVLTF
TGTGCCAGCAGCTTATTTGGTGCCGGCTCTGGGGCCAACGTCCTGACTTTC
>TRBV7-9|NA|many|TRBJ1-6
CASSLDNNSPLHF
TGTGCCAGCAGCTTAGACAATAATTCACCCCTCCACTTT
>TRBV27|NA|few|TRBJ1-2
CASSLSLQGIYGYTF
TGTGCCAGCAGTTTATCCCTACAGGGAATCTATGGCTACACCTTC
>TRBV5-5|TRBD2|many|TRBJ2-5
CASSPGGIEETQYF
TGTGCCAGCAGCCCGGGGGGAATAGAAGAGACCCAGTACTTC
>TRBV6-5|NA|NA|TRBJ2-2
CASSWIAGELFF
TGTGCCAGCAGCTGGATAGCCGGGGAGCTGTTTTTT
>TRBV7-3|TRBD2|NA|TRBJ2-1
CASSLNPTRVAGGTYNEQFF
TGTGCCAGCAGCTTAAACCCCACCCGTGTGGCGGGGGGAACCTACAATGAGCAGTTCTTC
>TRBV11-2|TRBD1|few|TRBJ2-3
CASSFRTGRTDTQYF
TGTGCCAGCAGCTTTCGGACAGGGCGCACAGATACGCAGTATTTT
>TRBV5-1|NA|many|TRBJ2-1
CASSLVVYEQFF
TGCGCCAGCAGCTTGGTAGTCTATGAGCAGTTCTTC
>TRBV5-6|NA|many|TRBJ1-1
CASSSTGAASTEAFF
TGTGCCAGCAGCTCGACGGGGGCTGCTAGCACTGAAGCTTTCTTT
>TRBV9|TRBD1|many|TRBJ1-6
CASSVDRGSPLHF
TGTGCCAGCAGCGTAGACAGGGGTTCACCCCTCCACTTT
>TRBV4-1|NA|NA|TRBJ2-5
CASTAPGQTQYF
TGCGCCAGCACAGCCCCCGGCCAGACCCAGTACTTC
>TRBV4-1|NA|NA|TRBJ1-6
CASSQESGVGVYNSPLHF
TGCGCCAGCAGCCAAGAGAGTGGAGTAGGAGTCTATAATTCACCCCTCCACTTT
>TRBV7-9|NA|many|TRBJ1-3
CASTPGGGRRGNTIYF
TGTGCCAGCACCCCCGGAGGGGGGCGAAGAGGAAACACCATATATTTT
>TRBV5-8|TRBD2|many|TRBJ2-3
CASSSGGLIDTQYF
TGTGCCAGCAGCTCGGGGGGGCTCATAGATACGCAGTATTTT
>TRBV7-3|NA|many|TRBJ2-2
CASSLRLAGDTGELFF
TGTGCCAGCAGCCTTCGCTTAGCAGGGGACACCGGGGAGCTGTTTTTT
>TRBV7-2|TRBD1|many|TRBJ2-7
CASSLDSPTGTF
TGTGCCAGCAGCTTAGATTCCCCGACAGGGACCTTC
>TRBV11-2|TRBD2|few|TRBJ2-3
CASSHGRLAGGDTQYF
TGTGCCAGCAGCCACGGGAGGCTAGCGGGGGGTGATACGCAGTATTTT
>TRBV9|NA|many|TRBJ2-3
CASSVKGDPTDTQYF
TGTGCCAGCAGCGTAAAAGGCGATCCCACAGATACGCAGTATTTT
>TRBV25-1|NA|many|TRBJ2-5
CASRRALETQYF
TGTGCCAGCAGGCGGGCTTTAGAGACCCAGTACTTC
>TRBV28|NA|many|TRBJ1-5
CASSSYRDGNQPQHF
TGTGCCAGCAGTTCCTACCGGGACGGAAATCAGCCCCAGCATTTT
>TRBV7-2|NA|many|TRBJ2-3
CASSPSARRADTQYF
TGTGCCAGCAGCCCCTCGGCGCGTCGGGCAGATACGCAGTATTTT
>TRBV5-1|NA|NA|TRBJ1-1
CASSRPGTQYQAFF
TGCGCCAGCAGCCGGCCAGGGACCCAATACCAAGCTTTCTTT
>TRBV4-1|NA|many|TRBJ2-5
CASSQTAVVQETQYF
TGCGCCAGCAGCCAAACGGCCGTCGTCCAAGAGACCCAGTACTTC
>TRBV18|NA|NA|TRBJ2-5
CASSPPSVETQYF
TGTGCCAGCTCACCACCTAGTGTGGAGACCCAGTACTTC
>TRBV18|NA|NA|TRBJ2-5
CASSPGTNIGETQYF
TGTGCCAGCTCACCAGGGACAAATATAGGAGAGACCCAGTACTTC
>TRBV28|NA|few|TRBJ1-1
CASGNSQNTEAFF
TGTGCCAGCGGAAATTCACAGAACACTGAAGCTTTCTTT
>TRBV11-2|NA|many|TRBJ1-2
CASSQGDGYTF
TGTGCCAGCAGTCAAGGGGATGGCTACACCTTC
>TRBV9|NA|NA|TRBJ2-3
CASSALGALDTQYF
TGTGCCAGCAGCGCGCTGGGGGCCTTGGATACGCAGTATTTT
>TRBV20-1|NA|many|TRBJ2-4
CSARVRGWATKNIQYF
TGCAGTGCTAGAGTAAGGGGTTGGGCTACCAAAAACATTCAGTACTTC
>TRBV10-3|NA|many|TRBJ2-3
CAISESNDRTDTQYF
TGTGCCATCAGTGAGTCCAATGACCGCACAGATACGCAGTATTTT
>TRBV25-1|TRBD1|NA|TRBJ1-3
CASSDLRGGRNTIYF
TGTGCCAGCAGTGACCTCAGGGGGGGCAGAAACACCATATATTTT
>TRBV4-3|NA|many|TRBJ2-1
CASSLSTGSSYNEQFF
TGCGCCAGCAGCCTGTCCACAGGGAGCTCCTACAATGAGCAGTTCTTC
>TRBV6-1|NA|many|TRBJ1-1
CASSDHTEAFF
TGTGCCAGCAGTGACCACACTGAAGCTTTCTTT
>TRBV7-2|NA|many|TRBJ2-1
CASSTTRNEQFF
TGTGCCAGCAGCACAACGAGGAATGAGCAGTTCTTC
>TRBV12-3/TRBV12-4|TRBD1|NA|TRBJ1-1
CASEGGGSMNTEAFF
TGTGCCAGTGAGGGAGGGGGCTCAATGAACACTGAAGCTTTCTTT
>TRBV7-3|NA|many|TRBJ2-3
CATSGSYTDTQYF
TGTGCCACTTCGGGATCCTACACAGATACGCAGTATTTT
>TRBV14|NA|many|TRBJ1-4
CASSQEEKLFF
TGTGCCAGCAGCCAAGAGGAGAAACTGTTTTTT
>TRBV7-8|NA|NA|TRBJ2-5
CASSPRRPDQGGQETQYF
TGTGCCAGCAGCCCCCGTCGACCGGACCAGGGAGGCCAAGAGACCCAGTACTTC
>TRBV6-5|NA|NA|TRBJ1-2
CASSRTFYGYTF
TGTGCCAGCAGTAGGACCTTCTATGGCTACACCTTC
>TRBV27|TRBD1|many|TRBJ2-4
CASSRQGENIQYF
TGTGCCAGCAGTCGACAGGGGGAGAACATTCAGTACTTC
>TRBV2|NA|many|TRBJ1-6
CASSLGQSSYNSPLHF
TGTGCCAGCAGTCTAGGACAGAGCTCCTATAATTCACCCCTCCACTTT
>TRBV12-3/TRBV12-4|NA|many|TRBJ1-2
CASSRQDRWSTF
TGTGCCAGCAGTCGACAGGACCGCTGGAGCACCTTC
>TRBV12-3/TRBV12-4|NA|NA|TRBJ2-2
CASTSGGGWTGELFF
TGTGCCAGCACCTCAGGGGGGGGCTGGACCGGGGAGCTGTTTTTT
>TRBV20-1|TRBD2|NA|TRBJ2-5
CSARGTSGVQETQYF
TGCAGTGCTAGAGGGACTAGCGGGGTCCAAGAGACCCAGTACTTC
>TRBV24-1|TRBD1|many|TRBJ2-1
CATSGTGTGLNEQFF
TGTGCCACCAGTGGAACCGGGACAGGGTTAAATGAGCAGTTCTTC
>TRBV7-2|NA|many|TRBJ2-5
CASSLGRVKETQYF
TGTGCCAGCAGCTTAGGAAGGGTTAAAGAGACCCAGTACTTC
>TRBV20-1|NA|NA|TRBJ1-3
CSATTGSGNIIYF
TGCAGTGCCACGACAGGATCTGGAAACATCATATATTTT
>TRBV5-1|NA|many|TRBJ2-1
CASSLGNPDNEQFF
TGCGCCAGCAGCTTGGGGAACCCTGACAATGAGCAGTTCTTC
>TRBV7-3|NA|NA|TRBJ2-1
CASSFRGANEQFF
TGTGCCAGCAGCTTCAGGGGAGCCAATGAGCAGTTCTTC
>TRBV5-4|NA|few|TRBJ1-5
CASSPGAGLGPQHF
TGTGCCAGCAGCCCGGGGGCGGGCCTAGGGCCCCAGCATTTT
>TRBV4-3|TRBD2|many|TRBJ2-2
CASSQEPSGTGELFF
TGCGCCAGCAGCCAAGAGCCTAGCGGCACCGGGGAGCTGTTTTTT
>TRBV4-3|TRBD1|many|TRBJ2-7
CASSARGTGSSYEQYF
TGCGCCAGCAGCGCCCGAGGGACAGGGAGCTCCTACGAGCAGTACTTC
>TRBV12-3/TRBV12-4|NA|few|TRBJ1-6
CASSPLQSPLHF
TGTGCCAGCAGCCCCCTCCAATCACCCCTCCACTTT